In this sample, the clone carrying this T cell receptor beta chain turned up many times. No antigen is known for it. RNA transcripts served as template for amplifying TCR beta CDR3 sequences. First-round RT-PCR used HTBI primers; second-round multiplex PCR followed. TCRdb re-called the multiplex PCR reads through MiXCR, storing one row per CDR3 protein. Of 680,000 or so distinct CDR3 sequences listed, 22% are singletons. The data were taken from a study of Graves' ophthalmopathy and Graves' hyperthyroidism. Whole-study context: Untreated patients at initial diagnosis provided peripheral blood. Study outcomes and limitations: Most clonotypes expanded in thyroid above 0.001 frequency were present in blood too.

Ophthalmopathy absent within 18 months of follow-up marked hyperthyroidism as stable. The authors diagnosed from clinical symptoms, serum thyroxine, TRAb, thyroid ultrasound and orbital computed tomography. Sequenced material: peripheral blood. The clonotype originates from a woman between 18 and 30 years old with stable Graves' hyperthyroidism. Some clones in this sample may be carry-over from other donors' samples.

The CDR3: CASSPSVLTGVGELFF. Written as DNA, the CDR3 is TGTGCCAGCAGCCCTAGCGTACTTACGGGTGTCGGGGAGCTGTTTTTT. The gene calls are TRBV7-2 and TRBJ2-2, with D possibly TRBD2 on 6 matching bases. Between the trimmed V and J ends, which lost 5 bases and 7 bases, there was a span of 20 bases. This CDR3 has 16 residues. Germline lookup yields CDR1 SGHTA and CDR2 FQGNSA.